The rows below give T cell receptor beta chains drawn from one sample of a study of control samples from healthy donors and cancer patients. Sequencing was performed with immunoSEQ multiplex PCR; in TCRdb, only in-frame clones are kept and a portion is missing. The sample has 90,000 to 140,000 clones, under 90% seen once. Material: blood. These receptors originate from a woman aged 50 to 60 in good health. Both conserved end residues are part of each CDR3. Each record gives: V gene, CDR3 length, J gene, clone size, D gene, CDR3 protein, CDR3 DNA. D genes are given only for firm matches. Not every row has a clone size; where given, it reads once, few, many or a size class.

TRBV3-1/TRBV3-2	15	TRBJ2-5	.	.	CASSQRTTQFETQYF	TGTGCCAGCAGCCAAAGGACTACCCAATTTGAGACCCAGTACTTC
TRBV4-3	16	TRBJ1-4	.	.	CASSQVWNPRSEKLFF	TGCGCCAGCAGCCAAGTTTGGAACCCGAGGAGTGAAAAACTGTTTTTT
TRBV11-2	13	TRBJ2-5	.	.	CASSSEGVWTQYF	TGTGCCAGCAGCTCCGAGGGGGTCTGGACCCAGTACTTC
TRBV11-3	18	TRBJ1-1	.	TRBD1	CASSLEKDRGKPWTEAFF	TGTGCCAGCAGCTTAGAGAAGGACAGGGGCAAACCCTGGACTGAAGCTTTCTTT
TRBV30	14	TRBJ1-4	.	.	CAWSVGSVNEKLFF	TGTGCCTGGAGTGTAGGATCCGTTAATGAAAAACTGTTTTTT
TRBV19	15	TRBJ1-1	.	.	CASSHPPGTETEAFF	TGTGCCAGTAGCCACCCACCCGGGACGGAAACCGAAGCTTTCTTT
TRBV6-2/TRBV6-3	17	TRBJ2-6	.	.	CASSSGQTISGANVLTF	TGTGCCAGCAGTTCGGGACAAACTATCTCTGGGGCCAACGTCCTGACTTTC
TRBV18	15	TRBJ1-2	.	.	CASSPFWASDYGYTF	TGTGCCAGCTCACCATTTTGGGCAAGCGACTATGGCTACACCTTC
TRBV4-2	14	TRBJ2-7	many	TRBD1	CASSQQDRSYEQYF	TGTGCCAGCAGCCAGCAGGACAGGTCCTACGAGCAGTACTTC
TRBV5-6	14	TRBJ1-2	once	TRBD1	CASSLQGVVYGYTF	TGTGCCAGCAGCTTGCAGGGGGTCGTCTATGGCTACACCTTC
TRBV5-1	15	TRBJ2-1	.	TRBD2	CASGLGLAYDNEQFF	TGCGCCAGTGGACTGGGACTAGCCTATGACAATGAGCAGTTCTTC
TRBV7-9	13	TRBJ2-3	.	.	CASSLRLRGTQYF	TGTGCCAGCAGCTTACGACTGCGAGGTACGCAGTATTTT
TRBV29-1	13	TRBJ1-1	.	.	CSAGRALNTEAFF	TGCAGCGCGGGAAGGGCCCTGAACACTGAAGCTTTCTTT
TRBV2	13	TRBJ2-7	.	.	CASRVGVLDEQYF	TGTGCCAGTAGGGTAGGAGTTCTTGACGAGCAGTACTTC
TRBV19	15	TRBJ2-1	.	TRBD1	CASRSDRDPYNEQFF	TGTGCCAGTAGATCGGACAGGGACCCCTACAATGAGCAGTTCTTC
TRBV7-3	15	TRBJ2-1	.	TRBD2	CASSPLSGNYNEQFF	TGTGCCAGCAGCCCCCTTAGCGGGAACTACAATGAGCAGTTCTTC
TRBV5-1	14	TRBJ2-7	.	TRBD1	CASSLVTGVYEQYF	TGCGCCAGCAGCTTGGTAACAGGGGTTTACGAGCAGTACTTC
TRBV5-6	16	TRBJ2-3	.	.	CASSWARGSGADTQYF	TGTGCCAGCAGCTGGGCTCGGGGATCGGGCGCAGATACGCAGTATTTT
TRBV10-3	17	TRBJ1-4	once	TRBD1	CAISEGTGGAAAPKLFF	TGTGCCATCAGTGAGGGGACAGGGGGCGCCGCGGCCCCGAAACTGTTTTTT
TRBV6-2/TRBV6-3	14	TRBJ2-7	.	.	CASSAKGGSYEQYF	TGTGCCAGCAGCGCTAAGGGGGGTTCCTACGAGCAGTACTTC
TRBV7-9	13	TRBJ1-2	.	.	CASSLSDGYGYTF	TGTGCCAGCAGCTTGTCCGACGGGTATGGCTACACCTTC
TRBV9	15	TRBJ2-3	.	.	CASSVAPGYTDTQYF	TGTGCCAGCAGCGTAGCTCCCGGGTACACAGATACGCAGTATTTT
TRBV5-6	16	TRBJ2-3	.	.	CASSLFLSGYSDTQYF	TGTGCCAGCAGCTTGTTTTTGTCAGGGTATTCAGATACGCAGTATTTT
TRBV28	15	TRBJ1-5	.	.	CASSFGRARYQPQHF	TGTGCCAGCAGTTTTGGGAGAGCCCGATATCAGCCCCAGCATTTT
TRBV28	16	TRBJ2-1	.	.	CASSPPLSGGGKGQFF	TGTGCCAGCAGTCCACCCCTCTCTGGGGGGGGCAAGGGGCAGTTCTTC
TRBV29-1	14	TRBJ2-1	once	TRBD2	CSVEGLAAYNEQFF	TGCAGCGTTGAGGGCCTAGCGGCTTACAATGAGCAGTTCTTC
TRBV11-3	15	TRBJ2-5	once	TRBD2	CASSLETSGQETQYF	TGTGCCAGCAGCTTAGAGACTAGCGGCCAAGAGACCCAGTACTTC
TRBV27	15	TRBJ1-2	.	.	CASSPTPGWDYGYTF	TGTGCCAGCAGTCCAACCCCAGGCTGGGACTATGGCTACACCTTC
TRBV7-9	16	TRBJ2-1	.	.	CASSLNSQGNYDEQFF	TGTGCCAGCAGCTTAAATTCGCAGGGAAATTATGATGAGCAGTTCTTC
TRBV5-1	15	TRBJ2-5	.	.	CASSLPSENQETQYF	TGCGCCAGCAGCTTGCCCAGCGAGAACCAAGAGACCCAGTACTTC
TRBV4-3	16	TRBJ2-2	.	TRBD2	CASSQSPGLGTGELFF	TGCGCCAGCAGCCAATCGCCGGGACTAGGGACCGGGGAGCTGTTTTTT
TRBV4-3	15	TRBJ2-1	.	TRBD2	CASSQAGLVYNEQFF	TGCGCCAGCAGCCAAGCGGGACTAGTTTACAATGAGCAGTTCTTC
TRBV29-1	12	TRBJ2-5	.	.	CSVMDLGETQYF	TGCAGCGTTATGGATTTAGGAGAGACCCAGTACTTC
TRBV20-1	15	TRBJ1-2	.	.	CSASTRSGGNYGYTF	TGCAGTGCTAGTACCCGCTCCGGGGGCAACTATGGCTACACCTTC
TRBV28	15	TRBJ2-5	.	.	CASSFPQGGGETQYF	TGTGCCAGCAGTTTTCCCCAGGGAGGTGGAGAGACCCAGTACTTC
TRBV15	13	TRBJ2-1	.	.	CATSRDPVGEQFF	TGTGCCACCAGCAGAGATCCGGTGGGTGAGCAGTTCTTC
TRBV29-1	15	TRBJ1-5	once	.	CSVGPEGGGNQPQHF	TGCAGCGTTGGCCCCGAAGGAGGGGGCAATCAGCCCCAGCATTTT
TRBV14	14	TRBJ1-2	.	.	CASSQDLTGSGYTF	TGTGCCAGCAGCCAAGATTTAACAGGGTCTGGCTACACCTTC
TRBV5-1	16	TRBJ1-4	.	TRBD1	CASSFQGGATNEKLFF	TGCGCCAGCAGCTTTCAAGGGGGCGCAACTAATGAAAAACTGTTTTTT
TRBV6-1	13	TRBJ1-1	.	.	CASSERGETEAFF	TGTGCCAGCAGTGAACGAGGGGAGACTGAAGCTTTCTTT
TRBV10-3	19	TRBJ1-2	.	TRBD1	CAISVASMGQKRVAYGYTF	TGTGCCATCAGTGTGGCCTCGATGGGACAGAAACGGGTTGCCTATGGCTACACCTTC
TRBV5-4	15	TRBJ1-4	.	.	CASSSRGGLGEKLFF	TGTGCCAGCAGTTCGAGGGGGGGCTTGGGTGAAAAACTGTTTTTT
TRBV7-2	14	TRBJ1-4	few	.	CASSFLGSYEKLFF	TGTGCCAGCAGCTTTTTGGGTTCCTACGAAAAACTGTTTTTT
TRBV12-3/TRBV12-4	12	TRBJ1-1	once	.	CASSQMNTEAFF	TGTGCCAGCAGCCAGATGAACACTGAAGCTTTCTTT
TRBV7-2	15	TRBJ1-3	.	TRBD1	CASSLANRGGNTIYF	TGTGCCAGCAGCTTAGCGAACAGGGGTGGAAACACCATATATTTT
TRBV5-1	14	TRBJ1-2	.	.	CASSPIGALLGYTF	TGCGCCAGCAGCCCAATAGGGGCCCTTCTTGGCTACACCTTC
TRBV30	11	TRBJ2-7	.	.	CAWSLSYEQYF	TGTGCCTGGAGTCTCAGCTACGAGCAGTACTTC
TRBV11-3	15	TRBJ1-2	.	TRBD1	CASSLSGQGNYGYTF	TGTGCCAGCAGCTTATCGGGACAGGGGAACTATGGCTACACCTTC
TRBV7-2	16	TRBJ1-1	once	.	CASSLLTGMMTTEAFF	TGTGCCAGCAGCTTATTGACGGGGATGATGACCACTGAAGCTTTCTTT
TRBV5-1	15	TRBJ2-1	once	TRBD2	CASSGTSAGYNEQFF	TGCGCCAGCAGCGGGACTAGCGCTGGCTACAATGAGCAGTTCTTC
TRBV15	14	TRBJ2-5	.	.	CATSRDHSTETQYF	TGTGCCACCAGCAGAGATCATTCGACCGAGACCCAGTACTTC
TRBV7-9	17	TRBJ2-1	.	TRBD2	CASSGGLKRSSYNEQFF	TGTGCCAGCAGCGGGGGACTAAAGAGAAGCTCCTACAATGAGCAGTTCTTC
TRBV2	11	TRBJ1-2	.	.	CASTPNRFYTF	TGTGCCAGCACCCCAAACAGGTTCTACACCTTC
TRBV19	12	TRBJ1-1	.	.	CASSMTGTGAFF	TGTGCCAGTAGTATGACGGGTACTGGGGCTTTCTTT
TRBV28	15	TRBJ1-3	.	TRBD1	CASSSTGGSGNTIYF	TGTGCCAGCAGTTCGACAGGGGGCTCTGGAAACACCATATATTTT
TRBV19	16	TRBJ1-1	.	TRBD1	CASSIVTGYPHTEAFF	TGTGCCAGTAGTATAGTGACAGGGTATCCCCACACTGAAGCTTTCTTT
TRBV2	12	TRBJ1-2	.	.	CASIRDIYGYTF	TGTGCCAGCATAAGGGACATCTATGGCTACACCTTC
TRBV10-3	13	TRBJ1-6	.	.	CAISQGSNSPLHF	TGTGCCATCAGCCAGGGAAGTAATTCACCCCTCCACTTT
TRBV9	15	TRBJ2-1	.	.	CASSVGDNSYNEQFF	TGTGCCAGCAGCGTAGGGGACAACTCCTACAATGAGCAGTTCTTC
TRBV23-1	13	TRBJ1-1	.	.	CASTQRGASEAFF	TGCGCCAGCACCCAGAGGGGGGCAAGTGAAGCTTTCTTT